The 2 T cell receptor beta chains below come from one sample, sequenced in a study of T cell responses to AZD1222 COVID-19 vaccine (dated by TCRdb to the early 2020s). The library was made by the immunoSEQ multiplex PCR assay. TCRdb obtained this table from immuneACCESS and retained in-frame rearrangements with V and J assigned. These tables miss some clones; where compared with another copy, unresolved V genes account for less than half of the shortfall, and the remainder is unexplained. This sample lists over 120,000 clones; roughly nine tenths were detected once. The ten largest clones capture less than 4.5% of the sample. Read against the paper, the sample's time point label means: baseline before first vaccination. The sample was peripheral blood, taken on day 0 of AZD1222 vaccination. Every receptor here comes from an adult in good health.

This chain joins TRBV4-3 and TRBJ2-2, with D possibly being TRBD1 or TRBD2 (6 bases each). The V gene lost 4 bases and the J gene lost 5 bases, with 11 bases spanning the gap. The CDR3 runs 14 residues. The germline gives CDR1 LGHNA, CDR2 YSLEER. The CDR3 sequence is CASSLKGGTGELFF. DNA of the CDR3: TGCGCCAGCAGCCTCAAAGGGGGGACCGGGGAGCTGTTTTTT.

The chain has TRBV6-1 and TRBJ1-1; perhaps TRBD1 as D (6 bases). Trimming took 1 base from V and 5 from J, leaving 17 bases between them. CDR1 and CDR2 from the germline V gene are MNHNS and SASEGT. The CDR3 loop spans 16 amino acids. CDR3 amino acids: CASSEGWGGANTEAFF. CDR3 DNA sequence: TGTGCCAGCAGTGAAGGTTGGGGGGGCGCGAATACTGAAGCTTTCTTT.